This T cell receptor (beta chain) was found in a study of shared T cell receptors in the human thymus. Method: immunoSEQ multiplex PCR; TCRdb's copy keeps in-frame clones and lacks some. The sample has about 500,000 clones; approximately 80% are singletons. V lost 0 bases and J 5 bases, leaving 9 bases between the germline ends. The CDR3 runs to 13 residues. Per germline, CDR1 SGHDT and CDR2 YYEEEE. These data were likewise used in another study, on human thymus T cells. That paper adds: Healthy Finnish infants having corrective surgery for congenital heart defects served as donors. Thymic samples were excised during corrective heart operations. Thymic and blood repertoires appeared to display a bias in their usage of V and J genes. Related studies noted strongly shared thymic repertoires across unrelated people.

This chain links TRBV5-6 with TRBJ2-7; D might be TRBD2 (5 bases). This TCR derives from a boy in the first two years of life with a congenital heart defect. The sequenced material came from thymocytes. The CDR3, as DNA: TGTGCCAGCAGCTTGGACGGGATCGACGAGCAGTACTTC. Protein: CASSLDGIDEQYF.